This T cell receptor beta chain derives from a study of blood T cell repertoires in COVID-19 (TCRdb year 2020). Background on the whole study: Samples from collaborators originated in the United States, Italy and Spain and spanned both the acute and convalescent phases of COVID-19. The repertoires were made available in a free public database intended to serve as a resource for research on the immune response to SARS-CoV-2. The prospective study material was composed of cDNA or gDNA derived from T cells, B-cell-depleted T cells, or PBMCs. Deeply sampled blood TCRbeta repertoires from subjects exposed to, actively infected with, or recovered from COVID-19 were included in the dataset. Where available, HLA class I and class II types were taken from metadata supplied by the sample provider and were not determined by assay-based typing. The sample metadata nearly always contained a de-identified subject ID, COVID-19 status, age in years and sex. The samples were drawn from the first 160 participants of the ongoing ImmuneRACE study and from 1,254 subjects provided by 6 global collaborators. General conclusions and limits of the study: The quantity of clinical and demographic metadata differed by source and by participant and was supplied without curation.

TCRbeta CDR3 regions were amplified from genomic DNA using the immunoSEQ Assay, a bias-controlled multiplex PCR. Under the source paper's analysis protocol: Nucleated cell counts per sample were estimated from amplification of reference gene primers within the assay. Sequence reads were collapsed and filtered to measure the absolute abundance of every unique TCRbeta CDR3 rearrangement. For each sample, productive Simpson clonality was calculated as the square root of Simpson's diversity index across productive rearrangements. Sourced from immuneACCESS, this table was stored by TCRdb with only in-frame sequences that have V and J called. A share of the clones is absent; for the studies checked, an unresolved V gene accounts for under half, and the remainder has no known explanation. From that table come the V and J calls and clone size; the DNA was used to work out D and trimming. For this sample there are 250,000 or so clones; about 86% appear just once. The ten largest make up roughly 10% of the sample.

Remarks on this clone: Its antigen is still unknown. No qualities accompany the bases; no much larger clone lies one base away.

Collaborating institutions collected whole blood in K2EDTA tubes following their own protocols. For TCRbeta analysis, collaborator samples were shipped as frozen whole blood, as isolated PBMCs, or as DNA extracted from either sample type. Trimming takes 0 bases from V and 5 bases from J, and the germline ends sit 8 bases apart. From the germline V gene (reference sequence), CDR1 is GTSNPN and CDR2 is SVGIG. The cysteine opens and the phenylalanine closes a CDR3 of 13 amino acids. Left in the record is the CDR3 DNA by itself, 39 bases read in frame from the first base. The chain employs TRBV30 and TRBJ1-5; matching of 5 bases hints at TRBD1 as the D gene. The TCR sequence derives from a man older than 75 with acute or convalescent COVID-19. Sequencing was carried out using peripheral blood. The DNA sequence reads TGTGCCTGGAGTGTAGACAGTCATCAGCCCCAGCATTTT. It codes for CAWSVDSHQPQHF.